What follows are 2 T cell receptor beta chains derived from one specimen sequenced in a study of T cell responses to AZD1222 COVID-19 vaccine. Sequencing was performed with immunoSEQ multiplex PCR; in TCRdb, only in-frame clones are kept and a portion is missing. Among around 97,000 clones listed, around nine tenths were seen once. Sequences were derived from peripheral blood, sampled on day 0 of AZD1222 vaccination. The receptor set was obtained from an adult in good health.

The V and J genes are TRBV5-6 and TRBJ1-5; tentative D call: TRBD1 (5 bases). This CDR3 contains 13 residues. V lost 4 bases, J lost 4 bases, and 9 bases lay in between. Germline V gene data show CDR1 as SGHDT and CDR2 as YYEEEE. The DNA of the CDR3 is TGTGCCAGCAGCGCAGACAGTAATCAGCCCCAGCATTTT. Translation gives CASSADSNQPQHF.

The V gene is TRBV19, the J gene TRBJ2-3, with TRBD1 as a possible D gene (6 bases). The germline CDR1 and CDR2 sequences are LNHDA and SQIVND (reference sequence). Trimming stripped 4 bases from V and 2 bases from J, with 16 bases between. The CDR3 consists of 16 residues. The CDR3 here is CASSTRAWTATDTQYF. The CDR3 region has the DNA TGTGCCAGTAGTACCCGGGCGTGGACAGCCACAGATACGCAGTATTTT.